Each of the 11 T cell receptor beta chains below was sequenced from the same sample in a study of graft-versus-host responses after intestinal transplantation. These receptors' antigens are unknown. The method was immunoSEQ multiplex PCR; TCRdb's version includes in-frame clones alone and lacks a portion of them. Of some 40,000 clones in the sample, more than 85% are singletons; the top ten hold about a fifth. The source material was unstimulated CD8+ T cells sorted from spleen or lymph node cells, sampled before transplant. The receptors derive from a human donor who was the organ donor for an intestinal transplant.

The chain employs TRBV4-3 and TRBJ2-3; D perhaps matches TRBD2 (6 bases). Germline assignment: CDR1 LGHNA and CDR2 YSLEER. V gave up 0 bases and J gave up 4 bases, with 11 bases separating them. CDR3 length: 15 residues. CDR3 nucleotide sequence: TGCGCCAGCAGCCAAGATGGAGGGGCCCCAGATACGCAGTATTTT. It translates to CASSQDGGAPDTQYF.

The chain couples TRBV11-1 to TRBJ2-7; perhaps TRBD2 as D (6 bases). The germline V gene has CDR1 SGHAT and CDR2 FQDESV (reference sequence). The germline V and J ends were trimmed by 2 bases and 2 bases, with 16 bases remaining between them. The CDR3 covers 16 residues. This chain's CDR3 is CASSLTLKRAAYEQYF. The CDR3 DNA is TGTGCCAGCAGCTTAACCCTTAAGCGGGCTGCCTACGAGCAGTACTTC. The whole variable domain, remainder taken from reference TRBV11-1 and TRBJ2-7, is EAEVAQSPRYKITEKSQAVAFWCDPISGHATLYWYRQILGQGPELLVQFQDESVVDDSQLPKDRFSAERLKGVDSTLKIQPAELGDSAMYLCASSLTLKRAAYEQYFGPGTRLTVT.

CDR3 bases: TGTGCCAGCAGCTCGACAGGGCTGAGCGAGCAGTACTTC. Its protein is CASSSTGLSEQYF. This chain connects TRBV27 to TRBJ2-7, with TRBD1 matching over 7 bases. Losses at the gene ends were 6 bases for V and 6 bases for J; bases not matched to a gene: 8. CDR3 length: 13 amino acids. From germline, CDR1 is MNHEY and CDR2 SMNVEV (reference sequence).

This sequence joins TRBV28 and TRBJ2-7, with 7 positions matching TRBD1. Per germline, CDR1 MDHEN and CDR2 SYDVKM. The trim removed 6 bases at V and 3 bases at J, leaving 8 bases unmatched. CDR3 length equals 14 residues. CDR3 sequence: CASRPGTDNYEQYF. The CDR3 DNA follows: TGTGCCAGCAGGCCCGGGACAGATAACTACGAGCAGTACTTC.

V gene TRBV28 combines with J gene TRBJ2-1, with D tentatively TRBD2 (5 bases). The CDR3 is made up of 15 amino acids. Trimming removed 5 bases from V and 0 bases from J, with 11 bases in between. Germline CDR1 is MDHEN and CDR2 is SYDVKM. The CDR3 sequence: CASSPAGSSYNEQFF. CDR3 coding DNA: TGTGCCAGCAGTCCGGCGGGTAGCTCCTACAATGAGCAGTTCTTC.

The chain is built from TRBV6-1 and TRBJ2-2; D not certain. CDR3 size: 11 residues. The germline V gene encodes CDR1 MNHNS and CDR2 SASEGT. Trimming took off 1 base at V and 11 bases at J, with 5 bases between the two ends. The CDR3 bases are TGTGCCAGCAGTGAAGGGTTCGAGCTGTTTTTT. Protein: CASSEGFELFF.

This chain joins TRBV5-6 and TRBJ2-5; 11 bases are a match to TRBD1. CDR3 size: 13 residues. Germline-derived CDR1 and CDR2 are SGHDT and YYEEEE. Trimming at V came to 4 bases and at J to 11 bases, leaving 7 bases not matched to a gene. The DNA for the CDR3 is TGTGCCAGCAGCCCCGGGACAGGGGGGGATCAGTACTTC. Translation gives CASSPGTGGDQYF.

CDR3 region: CASRYRGGAGEQFF. In DNA form, the CDR3 reads TGTGCCAGCAGGTACAGAGGGGGCGCAGGTGAGCAGTTCTTC. The chain couples TRBV6-1 to TRBJ2-1, with 7 bases aligning to TRBD1. The trim removed 6 bases at V and 9 bases at J, leaving 11 bases unmatched. CDR1 is MNHNS, CDR2 SASEGT, per germline. The CDR3 is 14 amino acids.

The V call is TRBV11-2, the J call TRBJ2-1; D perhaps matches TRBD2 (5 bases). V was trimmed by 1 base and J by 9 bases, leaving 16 bases between them. The germline V gene encodes CDR1 SGHAT and CDR2 FQNNGV. This CDR3 region has 15 residues. The chain's CDR3 is CASSLGSAGHSEQFF. In nucleotides, the CDR3 is TGTGCCAGCAGCTTAGGTAGCGCCGGCCACAGTGAGCAGTTCTTC.

With respect to this clone: Compared with germline, one end of the junction differs, possibly owing to a read error. V usage is TRBV5-1 and J usage is TRBJ2-3; 8 bases agree with TRBD1. CDR3 size: 17 residues. Looked up from germline, CDR1 is SGHRS and CDR2 is YFSETQ. The CDR3 loop reads CAGSLGFGQGTTDTQYF. The DNA of the CDR3 is TGCGCCGGCAGCTTGGGCTTCGGACAGGGAACCACAGATACGCAGTATTTT.

This clone has a single count. This rearrangement joins TRBV5-1 to TRBJ2-5; 8 bases line up with TRBD2. Per the germline V gene, CDR1 is SGHRS and CDR2 is YFSETQ. The CDR3 runs to 17 residues. J gave up 0 bases and V 4 bases, and 11 bases lay outside the gene matches. CDR3 nucleotides: TGCGCCAGCAGCCCCTATCCGCTAGCGGGTTACCAAGAGACCCAGTACTTC. Translating it yields CASSPYPLAGYQETQYF.